This is a list of T cell receptor beta chains from one sample in a study of cytomegalovirus exposure and HLA in healthy donors. Assay: immunoSEQ multiplex PCR; the TCRdb copy retains only in-frame clones and omits some. The data hold roughly 130,000 clones, with roughly four fifths observed a single time. Sequenced input: PBMCs. The receptors come from a male donor in good health and CMV-seropositive. Each CDR3 is given with its conserved first and last residue.

V gene,CDR3 protein
TRBV14,CASSRTGGPMSQETQYF
TRBV7-8,CASSWGRREQYF
TRBV4-3,CASSQDRGGRSWGYTF
TRBV30,CAWSVMADFYEQYF
TRBV27,CASSLSADWTYEQYF
TRBV5-5,CASSPEPGTGELFF
TRBV27,CASSLGQGAEEQYF
TRBV27,CASSLIGGAKNSQYF
TRBV7-9,CASSWSVKRGSYEQYF
TRBV28,CASREGLAGYNEQFF
TRBV9,CASSGEPHGGTIYF
TRBV10-3,CAISKGDGYTF
TRBV7-2,CASSLSGRGEQYF
TRBV19,CASTRSGQGTDTQYF
TRBV27,CPDRRTSGPTSGSLSYNEQFF
TRBV5-1,CASSRLAESTDTQYF
TRBV5-5,CASSLGGAVNQETQYF
TRBV7-2,CASRDPGGVSGNTIYF
TRBV28,CASRRRQGKKSSNQPQHF
TRBV5-5,CASSPGGYQETQYF
TRBV7-6,CASSLNQPQHF
TRBV28,CATRETAAYEQYF
TRBV28,CASSYPGIAEAFF
TRBV27,CASSLRTGAVRAEAFF
TRBV27,CASSLSGRRNEQFF
TRBV4-1,CASSQGGTSSYEQYF
TRBV7-2,CASSTDPSSYEQYF
TRBV29-1,CSVKRAGQTYGYTF
TRBV9,CASGGRTGGGAFF
TRBV28,CASSFPNRGHEADTQYF
TRBV20-1,CSARDRGPYFF
TRBV18,CASSPVSNTGELFF
TRBV28,CASSLRTGRAFF
TRBV15,CATSRDQFNIGLAGHGELFF
TRBV7-3,CASSLGGADTEAFF
TRBV5-6,CASSWGAYNEQFF
TRBV7-6,CASSLEAGTSGTGELFF
TRBV27,CASSLLTPGGSTEAFF
TRBV6-1,CASSDRLVETQYF
TRBV2,CASSDPAGGSYEQYF
TRBV9,CASSARDSPYEQYF